The entry below describes one T cell receptor beta chain. Its antigen is currently unknown. Profiled with immunoSEQ multiplex PCR; TCRdb holds only in-frame clones, not every one. The sample lists 75,000 or so clones, about three quarters seen once, with more than 0.95% in the top ten. This specimen belongs to a study of vaccination effects on CD4 cells after COVID-19. Study context: After the second dose, samples were taken at median day 72.

In the ViraFEST assay, antigen-specific CD4+ clonotypes were identified by expansion after peptide-pool stimulation. Isolation of CD4+ T cells took place after 10 days of culture. Either the BNT162b2 or mRNA-1273 vaccine was given to participants in two doses. No vaccinee had earlier SARS-CoV-2 infection, and nucleocapsid antibodies were negative. V was clipped by 9 bases and J by 2 bases, with 14 bases between them. The CDR3 has 14 residues. The germline V gene has CDR1 KGHDR and CDR2 SFDVKD. Whole-study results and caveats: Healthy vaccine recipients' vaccine-induced clones were almost all SARS-CoV-2 mono-reactive. Among infection- and vaccine-induced clones, marked clonal contraction occurred late after vaccination.

Sequencing was performed on CD4+ T cells from PBMCs cultured with HCoV-OC43 spike peptides, taken after COVID-19 vaccination. Subset denoted: HCoV-OC43 spike overlapping peptide pool stimulation. V usage is TRBV24-1 and J usage is TRBJ2-3; tentative D call: TRBD2 (6 bases). This TCR came from a human donor who received a COVID-19 vaccine. The CDR3 nucleotides read TGTGCCACCGGTTTGGGGGGTACCACAGATACGCAGTATTTT. Protein sequence: CATGLGGTTDTQYF.